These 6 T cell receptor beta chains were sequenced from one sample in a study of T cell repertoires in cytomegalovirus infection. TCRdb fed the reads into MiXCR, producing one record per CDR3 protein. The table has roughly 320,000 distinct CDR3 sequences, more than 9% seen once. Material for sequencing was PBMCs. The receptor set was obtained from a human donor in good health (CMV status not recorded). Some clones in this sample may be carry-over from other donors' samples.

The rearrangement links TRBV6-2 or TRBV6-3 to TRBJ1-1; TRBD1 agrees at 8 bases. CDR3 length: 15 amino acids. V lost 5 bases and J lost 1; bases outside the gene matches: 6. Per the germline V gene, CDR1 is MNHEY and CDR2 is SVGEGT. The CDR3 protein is CASSPRDRRNTEAFF. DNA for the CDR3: TGTGCCAGCAGTCCCCGGGACAGGCGGAACACTGAAGCTTTCTTT.

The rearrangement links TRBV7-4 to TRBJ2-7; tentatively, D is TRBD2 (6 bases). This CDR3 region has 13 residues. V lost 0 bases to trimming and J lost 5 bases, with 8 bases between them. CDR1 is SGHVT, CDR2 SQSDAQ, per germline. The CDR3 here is CASSLAGGNEQYF. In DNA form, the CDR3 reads TGTGCCAGCAGCTTAGCGGGGGGAAACGAGCAGTACTTC.

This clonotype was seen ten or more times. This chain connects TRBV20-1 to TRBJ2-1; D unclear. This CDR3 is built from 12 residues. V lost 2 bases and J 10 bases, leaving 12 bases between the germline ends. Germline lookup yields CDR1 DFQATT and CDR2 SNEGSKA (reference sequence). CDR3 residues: CSARPVMSEQFF. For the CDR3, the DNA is TGCAGTGCTAGACCCGTTATGAGCGAGCAGTTCTTC.

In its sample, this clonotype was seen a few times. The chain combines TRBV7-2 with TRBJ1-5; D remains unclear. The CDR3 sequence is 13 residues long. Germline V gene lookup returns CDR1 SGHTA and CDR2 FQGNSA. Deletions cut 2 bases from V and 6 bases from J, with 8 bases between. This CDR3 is CASSLLVGQPQHF. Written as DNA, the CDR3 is TGTGCCAGCAGCTTATTGGTCGGTCAGCCCCAGCATTTT.

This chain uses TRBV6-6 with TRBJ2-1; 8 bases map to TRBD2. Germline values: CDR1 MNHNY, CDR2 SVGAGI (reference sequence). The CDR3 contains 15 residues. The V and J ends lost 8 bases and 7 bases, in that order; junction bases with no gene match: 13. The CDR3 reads CASLRVLAGDNEQFF. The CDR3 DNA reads TGTGCCAGCTTGAGGGTCCTAGCGGGTGATAATGAGCAGTTCTTC.

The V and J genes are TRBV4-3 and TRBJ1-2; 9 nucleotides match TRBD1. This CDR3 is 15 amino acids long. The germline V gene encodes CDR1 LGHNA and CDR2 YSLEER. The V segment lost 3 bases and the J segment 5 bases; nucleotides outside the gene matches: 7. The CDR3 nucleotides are TGCGCCAGCAGCCAGGGACAGGGAGGGCTTTATGGCTACACCTTC. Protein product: CASSQGQGGLYGYTF.